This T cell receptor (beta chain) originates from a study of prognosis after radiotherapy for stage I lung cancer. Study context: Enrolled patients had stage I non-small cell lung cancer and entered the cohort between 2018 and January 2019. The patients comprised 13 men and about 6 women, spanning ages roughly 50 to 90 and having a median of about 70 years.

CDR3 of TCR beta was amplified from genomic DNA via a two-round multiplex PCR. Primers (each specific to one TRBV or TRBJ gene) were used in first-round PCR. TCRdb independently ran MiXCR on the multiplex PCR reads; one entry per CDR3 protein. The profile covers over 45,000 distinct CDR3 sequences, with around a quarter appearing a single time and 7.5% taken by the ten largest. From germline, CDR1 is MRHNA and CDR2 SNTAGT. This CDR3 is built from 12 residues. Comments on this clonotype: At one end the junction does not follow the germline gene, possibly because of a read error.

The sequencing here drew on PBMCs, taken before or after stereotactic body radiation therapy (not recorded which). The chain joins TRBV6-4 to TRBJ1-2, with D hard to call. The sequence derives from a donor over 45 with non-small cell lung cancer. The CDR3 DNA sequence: TGTGCCAGCCCTAATCAGGACTATGGCTACACATTC. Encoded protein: CASPNQDYGYTF.